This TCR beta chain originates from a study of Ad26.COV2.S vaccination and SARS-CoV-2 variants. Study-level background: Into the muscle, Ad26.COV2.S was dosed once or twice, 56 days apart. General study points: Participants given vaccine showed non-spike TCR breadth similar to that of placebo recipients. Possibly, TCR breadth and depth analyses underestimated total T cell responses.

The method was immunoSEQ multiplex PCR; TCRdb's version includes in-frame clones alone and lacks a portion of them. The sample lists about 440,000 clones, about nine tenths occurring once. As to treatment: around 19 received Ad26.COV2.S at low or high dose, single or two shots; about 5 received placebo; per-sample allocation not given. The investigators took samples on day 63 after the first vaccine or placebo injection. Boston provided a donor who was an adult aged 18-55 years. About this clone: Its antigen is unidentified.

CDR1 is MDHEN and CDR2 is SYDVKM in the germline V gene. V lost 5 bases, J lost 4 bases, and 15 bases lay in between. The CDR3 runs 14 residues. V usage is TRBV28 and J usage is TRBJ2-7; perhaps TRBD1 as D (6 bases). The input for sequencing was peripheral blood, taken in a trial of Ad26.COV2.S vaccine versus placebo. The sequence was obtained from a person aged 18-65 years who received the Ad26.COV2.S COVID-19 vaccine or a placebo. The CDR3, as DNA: TGTGCCAGCAGTCCCAATCTACAGGGATACGAGCAGTACTTC. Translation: CASSPNLQGYEQYF. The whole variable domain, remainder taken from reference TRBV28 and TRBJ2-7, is DVKVTQSSRYLVKRTGEKVFLECVQDMDHENMFWYRQDPGLGLRLIYFSYDVKMKEKGDIPEGYSVSREKKERFSLILESASTNQTSMYLCASSPNLQGYEQYFGPGTRLTVT.